What follows is one T cell receptor beta chain and its context. No cognate antigen has been identified for it. No base quality values were provided; no much bigger clone lies one nucleotide off. TCR CDR3 regions were amplified from genomic DNA by multiplex PCR using the deep immunoSEQ assay. For each cell subset, the extracted genomic DNA was distributed evenly across all wells of several immunoSEQ 96-well plates, and each plate served as one replicate. For sorted subsets, 200 to 250 ng of genomic DNA, equivalent to roughly 30,000 T cell genomes, went into each replicate PCR. The purified libraries were quantified using a Qubit 3.0 fluorometer, sized with a Bioanalyzer 2100, and then quantified again using the KAPA Library Quantification kit. Every immunoSEQ 96-well plate was sequenced on a separate single-read 150-cycle Illumina NextSeq 550 flow cell. Concerning the study's data processing: Because the immunoSEQ output included only junctional sequences and no quality scores, the filtering could not be the same as the filtering used for full-length reads. To assign V/J genes and CDR3, sequences were annotated against IMGT germline references using PyIR, a Python wrapper for IgBLAST v1.9. Any read was removed if the V/J assignment was weak (E-value above 1e-6), the CDR3 was missing, or the read contained stop codons, out-of-frame junctions, or ambiguous translated residues. V3J clonotypes were defined as sequences sharing the same inferred V gene, J gene, and CDR3 amino acid sequence. To compute the percentage overlap between repertoires, the number of shared unique clonotypes was divided by the size of the smaller repertoire. Repertoire richness was assessed with RTK rarefaction, the Chao1 estimator, and Recon v2.1 estimates of unobserved clonotypes. For all TCRbeta clonotypes obtained by the gDNA method from a few donors, generation probabilities were computed with OLGA. TCRdb carries this immuneACCESS record with in-frame sequences only. Its versions omit some clonotypes, under half of them owing to an unresolved V gene in the studies checked, with the rest unexplained. The DNA gave D and trimming, while V, J and clone size come from that table. Across this sample there are millions of clones, with roughly 94% seen only once. The top ten clonotypes cover more than 0.95% of the sample.

The germline V gene (reference sequence) specifies SGHNT as CDR1 and YYREEE as CDR2. The CDR3, cysteine through phenylalanine, is 20 amino acids long. The only DNA kept is the CDR3, 60 bases in frame from the first base. The V end gives up 4 bases and the J end 6 bases, leaving 25 bases in the junction not matched to a gene. The data stem from a study of shared clonotypes between healthy human individuals (dated by TCRdb to 2018 to 2020). Some background on the complete study: A couple of women and a few men aged 18 to 49 years were included in the cohort. To estimate repertoire size and how much clonotype sharing occurs between individuals, the study deeply sequenced the blood TCR repertoires of 4 to 6 healthy adults. To increase sequencing depth and limit assay-specific biases, TCR repertoire library preparation and sequencing were carried out by different laboratories using diverse techniques. Each donor's leukapheresis produced roughly between roughly 0.85 and 9.5 billion PBMCs. For each donor, three plates each were used for CD4 naive and CD4 memory, two plates were used for CD8 naive, and one plate was used for CD8 memory.

CD8 naive samples were obtained by positive selection for CCR7 among CD45RO-negative cells, yielding a CD45RA+CCR7+ population from which TemRA cells were excluded. Donors were healthy HIV-negative adults with no recently reported acute infections or vaccinations. Every donor was a Caucasian adult living in Nashville, Tennessee, USA. Blood was collected by leukapheresis, and PBMCs were isolated by Ficoll-Histopaque density gradient centrifugation and then cryopreserved in liquid nitrogen vapor phase. Purity and quantity of every magnetically sorted T cell population were checked by analytical flow cytometry. Genomic DNA was isolated from each sorted fraction and quantified by UV absorbance on a Nanodrop 2000c. Points the paper makes about the study in general: Clonotypes shared by all four sorted-subset donors showed higher generation probabilities than non-shared clonotypes. Even with the large sequencing depth, rarefaction of the sorted-subset datasets indicated that sequencing was incomplete. Larger estimated clonotype richness was generally found for naive subsets than for memory subsets. Only blood was sampled, and tissue TCR repertoires likely differ from those in blood. The genetic and exposure-history diversity represented was limited by the small number of donors. Sharing across a few donors was observed for approximately 5% of naive CD4, less than 4% of naive CD8, 2% to 2.5% of memory CD4, and around 0.4% of memory CD8 clonotypes. Pairwise subsampling led to the expectation that sequencing depth would affect the degree of clonotype sharing among donors.

Specimen: naive CD8+ T cells sorted from blood. The sample's cell subset or site label, in plain terms: CD45RA+CCR7+. This clonotype was obtained from a man in his late teens or twenties in good health. The rearrangement combines TRBV5-4 with TRBJ1-2; the junction holds 9 bases that match TRBD1. The nucleotide sequence is given as TGTGCCAGCAGCCATTACCTCCTCTCTTATCGACAGGGGGGTCGAAATGGCTACACCTTC. It translates to CASSHYLLSYRQGGRNGYTF.